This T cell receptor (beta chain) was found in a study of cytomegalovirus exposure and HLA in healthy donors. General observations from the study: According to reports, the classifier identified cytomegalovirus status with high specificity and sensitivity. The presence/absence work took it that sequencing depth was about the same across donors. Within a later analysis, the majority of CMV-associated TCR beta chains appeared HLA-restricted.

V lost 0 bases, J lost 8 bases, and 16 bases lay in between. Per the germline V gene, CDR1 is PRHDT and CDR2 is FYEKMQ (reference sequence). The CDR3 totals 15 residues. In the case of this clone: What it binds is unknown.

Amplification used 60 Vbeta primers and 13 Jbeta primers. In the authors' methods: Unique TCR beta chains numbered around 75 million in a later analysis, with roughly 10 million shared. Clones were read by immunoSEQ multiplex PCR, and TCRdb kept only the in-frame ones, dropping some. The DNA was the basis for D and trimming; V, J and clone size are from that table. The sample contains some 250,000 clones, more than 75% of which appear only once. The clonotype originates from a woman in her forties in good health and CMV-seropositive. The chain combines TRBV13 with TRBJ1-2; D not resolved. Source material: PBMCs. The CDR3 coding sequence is TGTGCCAGCAGCTTAGGGCCTCGCTTGTGGGAGGGCTACACCTTC. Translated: CASSLGPRLWEGYTF.